A selection of T cell receptor beta chains follows, all from one sample in a study of tumor and adjacent non-tumor tissue in lung cancer. TCRdb ran MiXCR on the multiplex PCR reads and lists one entry per CDR3 protein. The profile covers 60,000 to 95,000 distinct CDR3 sequences, with over 70% appearing a single time and more than 10% taken by the ten largest. Sample: lung tumor tissue. Receptor source: a woman in her fifties or sixties with non-small cell lung cancer. Both conserved end residues are part of each CDR3. The D gene is left open where the match is weak. The size field is filled for only some rows; it gives once, few, many or a size class.

cdr3_aa	cdr3_nt	v_call	d_call	j_call	clone_size
CANSLWDRTGTYEQYF	TGTGCCAACAGCCTCTGGGACAGGACAGGGACATACGAGCAGTACTTC	TRBV5-6	TRBD1	TRBJ2-7	-
CASSQHGTSGSYEQYF	TGTGCCAGCAGCCAACATGGGACTAGCGGGAGTTATGAGCAGTACTTC	TRBV4-2	TRBD2	TRBJ2-7	once
CANSYKLAGYNEQFF	TGTGCCAACAGTTATAAACTGGCGGGGTACAATGAGCAGTTCTTC	TRBV6-6	-	TRBJ2-1	once
CTSRFSGTETLHF	TGTACCAGCAGATTTAGCGGGACCGAGACCCTCCACTTT	TRBV28	-	TRBJ1-6	-
CASMRRGGYTF	TGTGCCAGCATGAGACGGGGAGGCTACACCTTC	TRBV6-5	-	TRBJ1-2	-
CASSPAGSYNEQIF	TGTGCCAGTTCCCCCGCCGGCTCCTACAATGAGCAGATCTTC	TRBV10-3	-	TRBJ2-1	-
CSIRGSEETHYF	TGCAGCATTCGAGGGAGTGAAGAGACCCACTACTTC	TRBV29-1	-	TRBJ2-5	-
CSVGLGQVSYEQYF	TGCAGCGTTGGCCTCGGGCAGGTTTCCTACGAGCAGTACTTC	TRBV29-1	-	TRBJ2-7	-
CASARDTDHNEQFF	TGTGCCAGCGCTCGGGACACTGACCACAATGAGCAATTCTTC	TRBV12-3/TRBV12-4	-	TRBJ2-1	-
CAISENYEQYF	TGTGCCATCAGTGAGAACTACGAGCAGTACTTC	TRBV10-3	-	TRBJ2-7	many
CSASRGHDYTF	TGCAGTGCCTCACGGGGACATGACTACACCTTT	TRBV20-1	-	TRBJ1-2	-
CAISLGCYTEQFF	TGTGCCATCAGCTTAGGATGCTACACTGAGCAGTTCTTC	TRBV11-3	-	TRBJ2-1	-
CASSRIENTESFF	TGTGCCAGCAGTCGGATAGAGAACACTGAATCTTTCTTT	TRBV6-1	-	TRBJ1-1	-
CVSSWRSGMMEETQNF	TGTGTCAGCAGCTGGAGAAGCGGGATGATGGAAGAGACCCAGAACTTC	TRBV11-2	TRBD2	TRBJ2-5	once
CASGYSRDTGELFF	TGTGCCAGCGGCTATAGTAGAGATACCGGGGAACTGTTTTTT	TRBV11-2	-	TRBJ2-2	-
CGSSYAGEGTQYF	TGTGGCAGCAGCTATGCTGGGGAAGGGACCCAGTACTTC	TRBV11-2	-	TRBJ2-5	-
CASSPPAGDRGQGDTGELFF	TGTGCCAGCTCACCCCCGGCCGGGGACAGGGGGCAAGGTGACACCGGGGAGCTGTTTTTT	TRBV18	TRBD1	TRBJ2-2	-
CSVGLTSYEQYF	TGCAGTGTTGGACTAACATCCTACGAGCAGTACTTC	TRBV29-1	-	TRBJ2-7	-
CATSSSGTGIEQYF	TGTGCCACCAGCTCCTCCGGGACAGGGATCGAGCAGTACTTC	TRBV24-1	TRBD1	TRBJ2-7	many
CDSSSKRVPDTQYF	TGTGACAGCAGTTCGAAGAGAGTTCCAGATACGCAGTATTTT	TRBV28	-	TRBJ2-3	-
CASSSDSYEQYF	TGTGCCAGCAGCTCCGACAGCTACGAGCAGTACTTC	TRBV11-1	-	TRBJ2-7	many
CVSSPGLTGCGEQYF	TGTGTCAGCAGCCCCGGACTAACGGGATGTGGCGAGCAGTACTTC	TRBV5-4	-	TRBJ2-7	-
CASSGWTGSFYGYTF	TGCGCCAGCAGCGGCTGGACAGGGAGTTTCTATGGCTACACCTTC	TRBV5-1	TRBD1	TRBJ1-2	-
CASSLREDNRPQHF	TGTGCCAGCAGTTTAAGGGAAGACAATAGGCCCCAGCATTTT	TRBV12-3/TRBV12-4	-	TRBJ1-5	-
CASSPEVGLQEIQYF	TGTGCCAGCAGCCCCGAAGTGGGCCTCCAGGAGATCCAGTACTTC	TRBV11-2	-	TRBJ2-5	-
CAWSVQDWRSAFSTDTQYF	TGTGCCTGGAGTGTTCAAGACTGGAGATCAGCCTTTAGCACAGATACGCAGTATTTT	TRBV30	-	TRBJ2-3	once
CASNSPPRGQYF	TGTGCCAGCAACTCGCCTCCCCGGGGGCAGTATTTT	TRBV5-5	-	TRBJ2-3	once
CASSPGPLLAANEQFF	TGCGCCAGCAGCCCAGGGCCCCTCCTAGCGGCCAATGAGCAGTTCTTC	TRBV4-1	TRBD2	TRBJ2-1	-
CDSSGRTVYNEQFF	TGTGATAGCAGTGGACGGACAGTGTACAATGAGCAGTTCTTC	TRBV6-1	-	TRBJ2-1	few
CANSSSRQDTQETQYF	TGTGCCAACAGTTCCTCTCGACAGGACACCCAAGAGACCCAGTACTTC	TRBV12-3/TRBV12-4	-	TRBJ2-5	-
CASKQGGAGNEQFF	TGCGCCAGCAAGCAGGGGGGGGCAGGCAATGAGCAGTTTTTC	TRBV10-2	-	TRBJ2-1	-
CVSSLKGTEVFF	TGTGTCAGCAGTTTAAAGGGGACTGAAGTTTTCTTT	TRBV11-2	-	TRBJ1-1	once
CSARSEANTEEPFF	TGCAGTGCTAGATCGGAAGCGAACACAGAGGAGCCGTTTTTT	TRBV20-1	-	TRBJ2-2	-
CASSESQGPHEQYF	TGTGCCAGCAGTGAAAGTCAGGGTCCCCACGAGCAGTACTTC	TRBV6-1	-	TRBJ2-7	many
CASSSIKSYGYTF	TGTGCCAGCAGTTCCATTAAGAGCTATGGCTACACATTC	TRBV11-2	-	TRBJ1-2	once
CTSSLRAGDSETQYF	TGCACCAGCAGCTTGAGGGCGGGAGACTCAGAGACCCAGTACTTC	TRBV5-1	TRBD2	TRBJ2-5	-
CASSWDGYSNQPQHF	TGTGCCAGCAGCTGGGACGGTTATAGCAATCAGCCCCAGCATTTT	TRBV11-2	-	TRBJ1-5	large
CASSYDRITDTQYF	TGTGCCAGCAGTTATGACAGGATCACAGATACGCAGTATTTT	TRBV5-6	-	TRBJ2-3	-
CVSSKTALNTEAFF	TGTGTCAGCAGTAAAACAGCCTTGAACACTGAAGCTTTCTTT	TRBV12-3/TRBV12-4	-	TRBJ1-1	-
CASSPHGYNQPQHF	TGTGCCAGCAGCCCGCATGGGTACAATCAGCCCCAGCATTTT	TRBV7-9	-	TRBJ1-5	-
CTRSSTGEGGIHYF	TGTACCAGGAGCTCAACAGGGGAAGGGGGCATTCACTACTTC	TRBV11-3	TRBD1	TRBJ2-4	-
CASSPPLPTRVGAFF	TGTGCTAGCAGCCCCCCGCTACCGACAAGGGTCGGCGCTTTCTTT	TRBV7-9	-	TRBJ1-1	-
CASREPGQGYREQYF	TGCGCCAGCAGAGAACCGGGACAGGGGTATAGGGAGCAGTACTTC	TRBV10-2	TRBD1	TRBJ2-7	medium-sized
CASSFGRDNEKFF	TGTGCCAGCAGTTTCGGGCGGGACAATGAGAAGTTCTTC	TRBV12-3/TRBV12-4	-	TRBJ2-1	-
CASSLGGGSAYTF	TGTGCTAGCAGTTTGGGGGGGGGGTCTGCCTACACCTTC	TRBV28	-	TRBJ1-2	-
CASSSRDRRRGTGELFF	TGTGCCAGCAGTTCCCGCGACAGGAGGCGCGGCACCGGGGAGCTGTTTTTT	TRBV28	-	TRBJ2-2	once
CASSLALGAGTYNEQFF	TGTGCCAGCAGCTTAGCCCTGGGGGCAGGGACCTACAATGAGCAGTTCTTC	TRBV11-2	-	TRBJ2-1	-
CSVKGDPGQVNTEAFF	TGCAGCGTTAAAGGGGACCCGGGACAAGTGAACACTGAAGCTTTCTTT	TRBV29-1	-	TRBJ1-1	-
CASSKAKASGTLSTDTQYF	TGTGCCAGCAGCAAAGCAAAGGCTAGCGGGACCCTTAGCACAGATACGCAGTATTTT	TRBV21-1	-	TRBJ2-3	many
CASRNIIGQGSRDYTF	TGTGCCAGCAGAAACATTATAGGGCAGGGGTCCCGTGACTACACCTTC	TRBV6-5	-	TRBJ1-2	-
CASRPWAGGSVDTQYF	TGTGCCAGCAGACCTTGGGCGGGGGGATCCGTAGATACGCAGTATTTT	TRBV28	TRBD2	TRBJ2-3	-
CASRPLSGANVLTF	TGTGCCAGCCGACCGCTCTCTGGGGCCAACGTCTTGACTTTC	TRBV6-1	-	TRBJ2-6	-
CASRWTGEHRELFF	TGTGCCAGCAGGTGGACAGGGGAGCACCGGGAGCTGTTTTTT	TRBV12-3/TRBV12-4	TRBD1	TRBJ2-2	many
CASNLGETQYF	TGTGCTAGCAACTTAGGCGAGACTCAGTACTTC	TRBV11-1	-	TRBJ2-5	-
CSASPNGGNGYTF	TGCAGTGCTAGCCCCAATGGAGGCAATGGCTACACCTTC	TRBV20-1	-	TRBJ1-2	once
CANSQDTNSGANVLTF	TGTGCCAACAGCCAAGATACAAACTCAGGGGCCAACGTCCTGACTTTC	TRBV4-2	-	TRBJ2-6	-
CASSLRLAGEFGGLFF	TGTGCTAGCAGCCTTCGACTAGCGGGAGAGTTCGGGGGACTGTTTTTT	TRBV6-5	TRBD2	TRBJ2-2	-
CANSEGTRLAKNIQYF	TGTGCCAATAGCGAAGGAACCAGACTAGCCAAAAACATTCAGTACTTC	TRBV6-5	-	TRBJ2-4	-
CTSSLKREHYNEHFF	TGCACCAGTAGCCTTAAGCGGGAGCATTACAATGAGCATTTCTTC	TRBV1	-	TRBJ2-1	-